This T cell receptor beta chain was found in a study of cytomegalovirus exposure and HLA in healthy donors. Study information: Approximately 200 million T cells yielded more than 90 million unique TCR beta sequences in earlier analysis.

With 5 bases clipped from V and 3 bases from J, the junction kept 5 bases outside the gene matches. This CDR3 spans 15 amino acids. Looked up from germline, CDR1 is SGHTA and CDR2 is FQGNSA. The primer mix had 60 Vbeta and 13 Jbeta primers. The assay was immunoSEQ multiplex PCR, and TCRdb's table has in-frame clones only and misses some. The top ten hold 1.2% to 1.5% of the sample, which has over 150,000 clones, roughly 75% seen once. About this clone: The antigen remains undetermined.

Study conclusions and caveats: Sequencing depth across donors, presence/absence analyses assumed, was roughly uniform. Reported performance of the classifier showed diagnosis of cytomegalovirus status with high specificity and sensitivity.

The chain uses TRBV7-2 and TRBJ2-1, with 9 bases that match TRBD2. This receptor was taken from a man in his late teens or twenties in good health and CMV-seronegative. Sequenced: PBMCs. DNA of the CDR3: TGTGCCAGCAGCCCCGGGACTAGCCACTACAATGAGCAGTTCTTC. Translated: CASSPGTSHYNEQFF.